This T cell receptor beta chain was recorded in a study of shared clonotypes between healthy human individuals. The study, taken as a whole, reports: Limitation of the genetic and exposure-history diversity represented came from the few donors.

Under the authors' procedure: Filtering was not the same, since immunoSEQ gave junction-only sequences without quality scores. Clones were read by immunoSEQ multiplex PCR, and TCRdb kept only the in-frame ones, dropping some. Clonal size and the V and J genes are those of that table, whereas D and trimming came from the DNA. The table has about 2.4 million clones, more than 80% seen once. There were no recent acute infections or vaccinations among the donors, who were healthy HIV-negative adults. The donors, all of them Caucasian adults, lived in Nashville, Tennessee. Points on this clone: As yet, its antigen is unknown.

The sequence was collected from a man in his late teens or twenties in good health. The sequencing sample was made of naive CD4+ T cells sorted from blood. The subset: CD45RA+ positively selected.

The CDR3 sequence is CASSRNTDTQYF. CDR3 DNA: TGTGCCAGCAGTCGGAACACAGATACGCAGTATTTT. This chain joins TRBV7-9 and TRBJ2-3; D is ambiguous. Trimming shortened V by 6 bases and J by 2 bases, and 6 bases separated the two germline ends. Germline lookup yields CDR1 SEHNR and CDR2 FQNEAQ (reference sequence). This CDR3 is 12 amino acids long.